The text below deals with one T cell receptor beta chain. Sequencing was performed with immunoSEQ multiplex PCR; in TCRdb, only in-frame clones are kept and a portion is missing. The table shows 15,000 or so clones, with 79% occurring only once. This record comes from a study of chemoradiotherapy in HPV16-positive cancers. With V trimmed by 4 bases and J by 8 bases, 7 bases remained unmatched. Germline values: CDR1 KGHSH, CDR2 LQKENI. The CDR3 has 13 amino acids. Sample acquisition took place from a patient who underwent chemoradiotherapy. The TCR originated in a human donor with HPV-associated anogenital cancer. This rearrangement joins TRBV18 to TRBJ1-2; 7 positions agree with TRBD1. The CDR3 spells CASSQHRGRGYTF. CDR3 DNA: TGTGCCAGCTCACAACACAGGGGCCGGGGCTACACCTTC.